This T cell receptor beta chain was observed in a study of cytomegalovirus exposure and HLA in healthy donors. Donors were ostensibly healthy at sampling, although undocumented immune exposures were probable. Regarding this clone: The target antigen is unknown.

Primers: 60 Vbeta forward and 13 Jbeta reverse. Produced via immunoSEQ multiplex PCR; TCRdb's table is partial and in-frame only. Of about 200,000 clones listed, 60% to 80% were seen once; the top ten hold approximately 3.9%. Regarding the study as a whole: The investigators catalogued 160 or so TCR beta chains as cytomegalovirus-associated. It emerged from a later analysis that several of the most significant clusters appeared to be linked to common viral pathogens. A later analysis linked a missense variant in DCLRE1C to the trimming of TCR beta V and J genes.

Specimen: PBMCs. The receptor was derived from a male donor in good health and CMV-seronegative.

The CDR3 sequence is CASKTGPSSGNTIYF. The DNA of the CDR3 is TGCGCCAGCAAAACAGGGCCTAGCTCTGGAAACACCATATATTTT. V usage is TRBV5-1 and J usage is TRBJ1-3, with a tentative D call TRBD1 (6 bases). The V end was cut by 6 bases, the J end by 0 bases, with 13 bases between. The CDR3 extends over 15 amino acids. CDR1 SGHRS and CDR2 YFSETQ come from the germline V gene. The full variable domain, rest sourced from reference TRBV5-1 and TRBJ1-3, is KAGVTQTPRYLIKTRGQQVTLSCSPISGHRSVSWYQQTPGQGLQFLFEYFSETQRNKGNFPGRFSGRQFSNSRSEMNVSTLELGDSALYLCASKTGPSSGNTIYFGEGSWLTVV.